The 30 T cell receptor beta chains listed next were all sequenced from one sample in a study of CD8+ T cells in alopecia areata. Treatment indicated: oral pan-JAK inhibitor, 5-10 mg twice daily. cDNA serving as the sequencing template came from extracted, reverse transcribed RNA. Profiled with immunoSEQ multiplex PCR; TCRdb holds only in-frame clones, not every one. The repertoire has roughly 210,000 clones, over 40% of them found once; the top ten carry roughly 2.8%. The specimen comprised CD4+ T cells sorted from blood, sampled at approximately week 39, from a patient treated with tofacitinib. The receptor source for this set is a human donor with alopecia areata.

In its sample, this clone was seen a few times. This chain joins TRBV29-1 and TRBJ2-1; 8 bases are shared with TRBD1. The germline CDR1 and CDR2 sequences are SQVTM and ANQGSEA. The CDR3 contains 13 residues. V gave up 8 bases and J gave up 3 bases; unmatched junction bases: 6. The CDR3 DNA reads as TGCAGCACCTGGACAGGGAGCTACAATGAGCAGTTCTTC. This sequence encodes CSTWTGSYNEQFF.

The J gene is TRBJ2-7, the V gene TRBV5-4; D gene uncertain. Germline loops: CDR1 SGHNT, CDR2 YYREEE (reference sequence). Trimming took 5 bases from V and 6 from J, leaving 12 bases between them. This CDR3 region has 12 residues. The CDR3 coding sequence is TGTGCCAGCAGTTCTGTTGACGGCGAGCAGTACTTC. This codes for CASSSVDGEQYF.

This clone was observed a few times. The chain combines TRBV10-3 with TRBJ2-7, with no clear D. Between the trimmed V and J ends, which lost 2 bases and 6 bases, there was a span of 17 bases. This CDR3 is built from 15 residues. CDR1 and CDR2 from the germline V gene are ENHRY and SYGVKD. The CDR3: CAISEQTQGRSEQYF. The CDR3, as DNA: TGTGCCATCAGTGAGCAGACCCAAGGGCGATCCGAGCAGTACTTC.

CDR3 nucleotides: TGTGCCACCAGCAGAGATTCGGGGGCAATTAAGGGGACCCAGTACTTC. It encodes CATSRDSGAIKGTQYF. This chain joins TRBV15 and TRBJ2-5, with D perhaps being TRBD1 or TRBD2 (6 bases each). The CDR3 consists of 16 residues. V lost 0 bases and J lost 7, with 18 bases in between. CDR1 is LNHNV, CDR2 YYDKDF, per germline (reference sequence).

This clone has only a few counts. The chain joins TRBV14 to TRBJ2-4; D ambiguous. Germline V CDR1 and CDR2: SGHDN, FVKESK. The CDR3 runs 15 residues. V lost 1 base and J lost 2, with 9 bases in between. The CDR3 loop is CASSQAGGTKNIQYF. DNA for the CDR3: TGTGCCAGCAGCCAAGCCGGTGGAACCAAAAACATTCAGTACTTC.

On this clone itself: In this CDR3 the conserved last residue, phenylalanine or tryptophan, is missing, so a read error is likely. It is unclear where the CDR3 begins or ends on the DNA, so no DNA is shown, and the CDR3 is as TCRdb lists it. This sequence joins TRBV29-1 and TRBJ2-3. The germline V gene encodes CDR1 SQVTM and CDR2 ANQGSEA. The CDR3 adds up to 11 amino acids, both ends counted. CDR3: CSPEGETVRDE.

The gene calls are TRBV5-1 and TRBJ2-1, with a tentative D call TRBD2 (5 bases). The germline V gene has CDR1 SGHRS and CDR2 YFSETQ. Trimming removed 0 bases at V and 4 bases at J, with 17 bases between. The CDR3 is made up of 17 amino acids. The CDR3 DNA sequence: TGCGCCAGCAGCTTGGCCCCCGGGGTCGGGGTATACAATGAGCAGTTCTTC. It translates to CASSLAPGVGVYNEQFF.

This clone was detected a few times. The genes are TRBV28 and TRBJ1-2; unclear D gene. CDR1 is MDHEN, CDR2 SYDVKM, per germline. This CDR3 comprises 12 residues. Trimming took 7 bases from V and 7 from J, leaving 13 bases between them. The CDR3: CASTLGAGGYTF. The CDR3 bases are TGTGCCAGCACCCTGGGAGCGGGTGGCTACACCTTC.

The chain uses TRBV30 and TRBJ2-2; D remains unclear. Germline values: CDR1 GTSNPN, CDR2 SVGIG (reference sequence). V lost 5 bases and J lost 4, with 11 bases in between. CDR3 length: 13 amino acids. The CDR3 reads CAWGPYPTGELFF. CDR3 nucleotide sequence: TGTGCCTGGGGCCCTTATCCCACCGGGGAGCTGTTTTTT.

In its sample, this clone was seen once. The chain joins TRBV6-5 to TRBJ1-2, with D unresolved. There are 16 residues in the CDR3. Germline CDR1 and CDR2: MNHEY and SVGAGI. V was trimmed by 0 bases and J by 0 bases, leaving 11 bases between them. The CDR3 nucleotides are TGTGCCAGCAGTTACTCGAAGGCTACCCCTAACTATGGCTACACCTTC. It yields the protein CASSYSKATPNYGYTF.

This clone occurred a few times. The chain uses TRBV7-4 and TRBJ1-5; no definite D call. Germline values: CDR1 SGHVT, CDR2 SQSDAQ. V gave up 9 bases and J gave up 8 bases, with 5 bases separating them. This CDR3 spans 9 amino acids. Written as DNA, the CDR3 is TGTGCCAGACTCGAGCCCCAGCATTTT. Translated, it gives CARLEPQHF.

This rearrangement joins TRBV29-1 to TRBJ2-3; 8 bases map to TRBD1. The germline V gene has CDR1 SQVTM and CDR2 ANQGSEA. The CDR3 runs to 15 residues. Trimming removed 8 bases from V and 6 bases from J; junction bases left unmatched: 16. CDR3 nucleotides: TGCAGCACGTCCCGACAGGGGACATCCCCGGATACGCAGTATTTT. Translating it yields CSTSRQGTSPDTQYF.

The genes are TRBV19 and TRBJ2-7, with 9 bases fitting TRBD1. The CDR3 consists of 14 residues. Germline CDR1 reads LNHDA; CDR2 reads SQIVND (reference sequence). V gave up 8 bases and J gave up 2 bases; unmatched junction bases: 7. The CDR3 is CASHPGTGTYEQYF. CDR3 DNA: TGTGCCAGTCACCCCGGGACAGGGACCTACGAGCAGTACTTC.

The CDR3 region is CASSLPQGSGANVLTF. The CDR3 DNA is TGTGCCAGCAGCTTACCACAGGGTTCTGGGGCCAACGTCCTGACTTTC. This rearrangement joins TRBV7-9 to TRBJ2-6, with D possibly being TRBD1 (6 bases). The CDR3 covers 16 residues. CDR1 and CDR2 (germline): SEHNR, FQNEAQ (reference sequence). With 2 bases removed from V and 1 base from J, the gap between germline ends came to 9 bases. Full variable domain (remainder filled in from reference TRBV7-9 and TRBJ2-6): DTGVSQNPRHKITKRGQNVTFRCDPISEHNRLYWYRQTLGQGPEFLTYFQNEAQLEKSRLLSDRFSAERPKGSFSTLEIQRTEQGDSAMYLCASSLPQGSGANVLTFGAGSRLTVL.

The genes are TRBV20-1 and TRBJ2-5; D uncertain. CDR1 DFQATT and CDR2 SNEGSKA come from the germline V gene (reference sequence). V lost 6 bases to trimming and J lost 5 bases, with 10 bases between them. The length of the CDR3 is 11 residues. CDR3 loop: CSALSRETQYF. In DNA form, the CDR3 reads TGCAGTGCCCTCAGCCGGGAGACCCAGTACTTC.

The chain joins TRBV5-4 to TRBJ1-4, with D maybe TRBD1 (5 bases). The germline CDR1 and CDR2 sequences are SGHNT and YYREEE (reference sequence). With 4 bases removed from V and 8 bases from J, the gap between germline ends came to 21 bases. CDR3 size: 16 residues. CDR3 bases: TGTGCCAGCAGCGTTCGAACACCTAGGGGCGGCGAAAAACTGTTTTTT. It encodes CASSVRTPRGGEKLFF.

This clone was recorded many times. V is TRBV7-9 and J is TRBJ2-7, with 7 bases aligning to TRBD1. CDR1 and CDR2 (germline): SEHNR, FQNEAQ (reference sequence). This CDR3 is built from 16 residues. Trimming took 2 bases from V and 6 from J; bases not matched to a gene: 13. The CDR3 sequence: CASSLNTGTARGEQYF. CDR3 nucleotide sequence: TGTGCCAGCAGCTTAAACACCGGGACAGCTCGAGGCGAGCAGTACTTC.

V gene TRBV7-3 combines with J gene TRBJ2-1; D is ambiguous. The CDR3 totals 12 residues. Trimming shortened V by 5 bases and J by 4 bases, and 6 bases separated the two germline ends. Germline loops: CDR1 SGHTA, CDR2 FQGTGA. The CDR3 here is CASSLLYNEQFF. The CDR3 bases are TGTGCCAGCAGCCTACTATACAATGAGCAGTTCTTC. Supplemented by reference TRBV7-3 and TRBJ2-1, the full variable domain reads GAGVSQTPSNKVTEKGKYVELRCDPISGHTALYWYRQSLGQGPEFLIYFQGTGAADDSGLPNDRFFAVRPEGSVSTLKIQRTERGDSAVYLCASSLLYNEQFFGPGTRLTVL.

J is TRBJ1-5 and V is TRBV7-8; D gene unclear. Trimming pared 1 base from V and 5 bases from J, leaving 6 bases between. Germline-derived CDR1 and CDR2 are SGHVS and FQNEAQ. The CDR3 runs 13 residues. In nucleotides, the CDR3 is TGTGCCAGCAGCTTAGGTCTGTATCAGCCCCAGCATTTT. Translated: CASSLGLYQPQHF.

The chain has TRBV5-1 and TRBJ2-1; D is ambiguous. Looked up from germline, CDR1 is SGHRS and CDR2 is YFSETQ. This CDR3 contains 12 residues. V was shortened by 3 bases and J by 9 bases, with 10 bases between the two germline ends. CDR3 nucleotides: TGCGCCAGCAGCTCGTCGTGGGCTGAGCAGTTCTTC. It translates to CASSSSWAEQFF.

The CDR3 DNA is TGTGCCACCGGGAGTGCAGATACGCAGTATTTT. Translated: CATGSADTQYF. The genes are TRBV6-6 and TRBJ2-3; possible D gene TRBD2, 6 bases. V was pared by 10 bases and J by 4 bases, with 9 bases between. The CDR3 sequence is 11 residues long. CDR1 MNHNY and CDR2 SVGAGI come from the germline V gene (reference sequence).

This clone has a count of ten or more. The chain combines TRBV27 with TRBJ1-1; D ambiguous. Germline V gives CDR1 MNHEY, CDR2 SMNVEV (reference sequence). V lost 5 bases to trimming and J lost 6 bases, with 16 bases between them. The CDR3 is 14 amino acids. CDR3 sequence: CASSSRTQYAEAFF. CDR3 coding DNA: TGTGCCAGCAGTAGCAGGACGCAGTACGCTGAAGCTTTCTTT.

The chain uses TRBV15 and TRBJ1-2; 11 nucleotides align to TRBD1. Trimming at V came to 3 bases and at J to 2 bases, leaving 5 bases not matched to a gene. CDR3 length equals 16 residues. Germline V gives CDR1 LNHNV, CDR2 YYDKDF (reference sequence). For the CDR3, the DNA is TGTGCCACCAGCAGTCAGGGGGACAGGGGGAACTATGGCTACACCTTC. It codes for CATSSQGDRGNYGYTF. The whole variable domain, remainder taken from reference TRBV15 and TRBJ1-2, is DAMVIQNPRYQVTQFGKPVTLSCSQTLNHNVMYWYQQKSSQAPKLLFHYYDKDFNNEADTPDNFQSRRPNTSFCFLDIRSPGLGDTAMYLCATSSQGDRGNYGYTFGSGTRLTVV.

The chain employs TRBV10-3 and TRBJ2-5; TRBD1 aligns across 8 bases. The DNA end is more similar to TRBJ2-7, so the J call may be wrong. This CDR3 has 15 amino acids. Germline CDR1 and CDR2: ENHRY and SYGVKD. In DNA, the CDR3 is TGTGCCATCAGGGACCGGGACAGGCCCCCTTACGAGCAGTACTTC. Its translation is CAIRDRDRPPYEQYF.

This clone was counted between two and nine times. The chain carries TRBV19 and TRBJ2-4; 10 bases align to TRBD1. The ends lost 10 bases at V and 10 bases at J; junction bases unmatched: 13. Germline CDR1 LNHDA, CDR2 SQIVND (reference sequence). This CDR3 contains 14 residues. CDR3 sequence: CATQGQGQTSIQYF. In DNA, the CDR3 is TGTGCCACCCAGGGACAGGGGCAAACTAGTATTCAGTACTTC.

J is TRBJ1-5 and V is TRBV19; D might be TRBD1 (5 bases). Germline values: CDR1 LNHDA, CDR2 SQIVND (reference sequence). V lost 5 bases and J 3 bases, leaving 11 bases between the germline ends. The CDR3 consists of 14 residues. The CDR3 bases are TGTGCCAGTAGTCCCTCCGGGACCAATCAGCCCCAGCATTTT. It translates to CASSPSGTNQPQHF.

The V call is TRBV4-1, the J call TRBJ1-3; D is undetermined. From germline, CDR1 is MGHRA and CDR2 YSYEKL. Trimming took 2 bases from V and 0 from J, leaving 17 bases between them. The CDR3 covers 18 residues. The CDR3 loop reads CASSQMGGAIFSGNTIYF. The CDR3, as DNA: TGCGCCAGCAGCCAAATGGGCGGCGCCATATTCTCTGGAAACACCATATATTTT.

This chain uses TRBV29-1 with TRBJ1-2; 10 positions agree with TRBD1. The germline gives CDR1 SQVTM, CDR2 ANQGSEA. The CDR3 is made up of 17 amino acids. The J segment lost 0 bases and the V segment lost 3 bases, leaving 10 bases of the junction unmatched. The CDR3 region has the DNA TGCAGCGTTGAGGAGGGGACAGGGGCCTCACCTAACTATGGCTACACCTTC. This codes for CSVEEGTGASPNYGYTF.

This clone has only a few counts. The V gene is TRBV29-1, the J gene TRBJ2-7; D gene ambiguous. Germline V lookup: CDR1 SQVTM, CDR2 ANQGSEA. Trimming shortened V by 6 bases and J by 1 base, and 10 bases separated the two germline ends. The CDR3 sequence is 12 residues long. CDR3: CSVVFTSYEQYF. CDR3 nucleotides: TGCAGCGTCGTGTTCACGTCCTACGAGCAGTACTTC.

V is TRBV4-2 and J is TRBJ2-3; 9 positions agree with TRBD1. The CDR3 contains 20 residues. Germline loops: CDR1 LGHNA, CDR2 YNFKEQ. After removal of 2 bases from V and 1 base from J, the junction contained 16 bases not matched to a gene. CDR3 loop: CASSQLSGTGSLLGTDTQYF. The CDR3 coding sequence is TGTGCCAGCAGCCAACTTTCTGGGACAGGGTCGCTTCTTGGCACAGATACGCAGTATTTT.